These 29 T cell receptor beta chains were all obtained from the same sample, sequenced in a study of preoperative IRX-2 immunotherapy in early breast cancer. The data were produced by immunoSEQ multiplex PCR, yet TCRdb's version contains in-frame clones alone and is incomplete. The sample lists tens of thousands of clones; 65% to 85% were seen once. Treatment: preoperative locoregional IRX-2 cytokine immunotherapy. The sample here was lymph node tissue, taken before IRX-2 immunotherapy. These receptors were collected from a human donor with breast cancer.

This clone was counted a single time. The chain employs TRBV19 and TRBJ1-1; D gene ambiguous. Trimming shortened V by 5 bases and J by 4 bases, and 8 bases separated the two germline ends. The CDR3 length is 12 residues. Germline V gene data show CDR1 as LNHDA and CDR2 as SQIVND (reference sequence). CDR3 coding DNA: TGTGCCAGTAGTTTCTTTGGCACTGAAGCTTTCTTT. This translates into CASSFFGTEAFF.

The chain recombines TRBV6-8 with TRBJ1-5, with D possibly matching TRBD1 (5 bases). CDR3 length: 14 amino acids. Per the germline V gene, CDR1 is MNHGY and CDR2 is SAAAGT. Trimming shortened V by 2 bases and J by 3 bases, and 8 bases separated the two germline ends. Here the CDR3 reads CASSYKGNNQPQHF. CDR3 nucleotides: TGTGCCAGCAGTTACAAGGGGAACAATCAGCCCCAGCATTTT.

The CDR3 protein is CASSIDRRASRYGELFF. The DNA of the CDR3 is TGTGCCAGTAGTATAGATCGTCGGGCCTCGAGGTACGGGGAGCTGTTTTTT. This rearrangement joins TRBV19 to TRBJ2-2; D ambiguous. Germline lookup yields CDR1 LNHDA and CDR2 SQIVND (reference sequence). Trimming left V 0 bases short and J 7 bases short, with 18 bases between. The CDR3 loop spans 17 amino acids.

The CDR3 nucleotides read TGTGCCACCAGCAGAGATCACGAGAGGGGAGGCACAGATACGCAGTATTTT. Residues: CATSRDHERGGTDTQYF. The genes are TRBV15 and TRBJ2-3; D is perhaps TRBD1 or TRBD2 (5 bases each). Germline V gene data show CDR1 as LNHNV and CDR2 as YYDKDF (reference sequence). The germline V and J ends were trimmed by 0 bases and 1 base, with 14 bases remaining between them. CDR3 size: 17 residues.

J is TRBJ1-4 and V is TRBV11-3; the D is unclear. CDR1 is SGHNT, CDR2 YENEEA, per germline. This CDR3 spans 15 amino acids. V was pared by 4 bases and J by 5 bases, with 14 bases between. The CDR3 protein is CASSYYRARNEKLFF. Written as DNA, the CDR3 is TGTGCCAGCAGCTACTATCGGGCCCGGAATGAAAAACTGTTTTTT.

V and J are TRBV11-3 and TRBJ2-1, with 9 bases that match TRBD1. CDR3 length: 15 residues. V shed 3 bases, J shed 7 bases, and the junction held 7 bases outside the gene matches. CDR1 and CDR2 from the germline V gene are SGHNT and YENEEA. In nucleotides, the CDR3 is TGTGCCAGCAGCTTCGGGGGACAGGGTAATAATGAGCAGTTCTTC. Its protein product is CASSFGGQGNNEQFF.

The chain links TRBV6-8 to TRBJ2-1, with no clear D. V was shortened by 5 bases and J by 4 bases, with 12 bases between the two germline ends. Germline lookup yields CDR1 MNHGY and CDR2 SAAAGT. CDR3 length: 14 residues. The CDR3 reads CASSPARLYNEQFF. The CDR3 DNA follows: TGTGCCAGCAGTCCGGCTAGGCTATACAATGAGCAGTTCTTC.

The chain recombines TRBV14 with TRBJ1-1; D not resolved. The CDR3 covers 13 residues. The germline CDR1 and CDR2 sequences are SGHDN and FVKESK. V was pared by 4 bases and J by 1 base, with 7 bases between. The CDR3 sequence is CASSRTRNTEAFF. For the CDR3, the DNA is TGTGCCAGCAGCCGGACGCGGAACACTGAAGCTTTCTTT.

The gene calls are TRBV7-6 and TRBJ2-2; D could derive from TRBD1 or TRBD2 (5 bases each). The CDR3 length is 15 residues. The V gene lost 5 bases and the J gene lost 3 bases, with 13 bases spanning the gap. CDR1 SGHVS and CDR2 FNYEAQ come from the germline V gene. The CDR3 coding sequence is TGTGCCAGCAGCCTCCGGGGCGCCCACACCGGGGAGCTGTTTTTT. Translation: CASSLRGAHTGELFF.

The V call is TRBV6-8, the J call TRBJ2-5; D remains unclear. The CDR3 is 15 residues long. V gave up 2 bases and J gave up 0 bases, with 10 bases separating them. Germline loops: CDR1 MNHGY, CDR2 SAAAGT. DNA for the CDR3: TGTGCCAGCAGTTACGAGTCTGCGTACCAAGAGACCCAGTACTTC. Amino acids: CASSYESAYQETQYF.

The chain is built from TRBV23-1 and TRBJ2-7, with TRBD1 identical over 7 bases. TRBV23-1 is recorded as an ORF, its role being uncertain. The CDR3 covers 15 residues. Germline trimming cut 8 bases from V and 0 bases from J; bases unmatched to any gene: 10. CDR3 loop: CASPRGAGGSYEQYF. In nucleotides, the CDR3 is TGCGCCAGCCCGAGAGGGGCAGGGGGCTCCTACGAGCAGTACTTC.

In nucleotides, the CDR3 is TGCGCCAGCAGCTTCCATAAGGGGACCCACACTGAAGCTTTCTTT. This encodes CASSFHKGTHTEAFF. This chain joins TRBV23-1 and TRBJ1-1, with TRBD1 as a possible D gene (5 bases). TRBV23-1 is annotated as an ORF whose role is uncertain. The CDR3 extends over 15 amino acids. Trimming pared 6 bases from V and 3 bases from J, leaving 17 bases between.

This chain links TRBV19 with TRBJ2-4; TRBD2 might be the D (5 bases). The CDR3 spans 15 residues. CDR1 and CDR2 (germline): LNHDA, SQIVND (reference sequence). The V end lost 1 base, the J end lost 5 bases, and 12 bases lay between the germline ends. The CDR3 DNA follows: TGTGCCAGTAGTATAGGGGGAGCTCGGGAAAACATTCAGTACTTC. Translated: CASSIGGARENIQYF.

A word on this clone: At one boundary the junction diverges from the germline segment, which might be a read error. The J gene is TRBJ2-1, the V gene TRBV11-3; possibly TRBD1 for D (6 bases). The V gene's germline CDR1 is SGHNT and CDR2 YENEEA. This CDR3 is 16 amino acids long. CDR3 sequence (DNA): TGTGCCAGCAGTTTAGGGGTTGGCAGGGGAACCAATGAGCAGTTCTTC. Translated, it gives CASSLGVGRGTNEQFF. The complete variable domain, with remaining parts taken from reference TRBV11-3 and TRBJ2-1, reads EAGVVQSPRYKIIEKKQPVAFWCNPISGHNTLYWYLQNLGQGPELLIRYENEEAVDDSQLPKDRFSAERLKGVDSTLKIQPAELGDSAVYLCASSLGVGRGTNEQFFGPGTRLTVL.

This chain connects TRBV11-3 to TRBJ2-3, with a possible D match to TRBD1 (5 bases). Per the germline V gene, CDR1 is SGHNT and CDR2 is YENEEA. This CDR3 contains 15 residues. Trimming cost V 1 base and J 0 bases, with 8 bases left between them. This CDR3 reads CASSLVGASTDTQYF. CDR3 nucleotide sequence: TGTGCCAGCAGCTTAGTAGGGGCTAGCACAGATACGCAGTATTTT.

CDR3 nucleotide sequence: TGTGCCAGCAGTTACGAGGGGCCTTCGGAAGCTTTCTTT. Its protein product is CASSYEGPSEAFF. The V and J genes are TRBV6-8 and TRBJ1-1, with D possibly matching TRBD1 (5 bases). Looked up from germline, CDR1 is MNHGY and CDR2 is SAAAGT. V was pared by 2 bases and J by 8 bases, with 12 bases between. This CDR3 is built from 13 residues.

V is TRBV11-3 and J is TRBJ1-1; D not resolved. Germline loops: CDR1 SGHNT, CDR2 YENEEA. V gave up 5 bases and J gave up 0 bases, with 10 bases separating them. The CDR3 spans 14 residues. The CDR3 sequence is CASSDSGLNTEAFF. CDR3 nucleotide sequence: TGTGCCAGCAGCGATTCGGGCCTGAACACTGAAGCTTTCTTT.

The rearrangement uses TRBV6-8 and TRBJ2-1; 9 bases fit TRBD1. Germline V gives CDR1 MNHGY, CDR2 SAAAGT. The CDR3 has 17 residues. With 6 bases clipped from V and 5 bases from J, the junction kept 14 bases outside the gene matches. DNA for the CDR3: TGTGCCAGCAGCAGGGTACAGCGGGACAGGGCTAACAATGAGCAGTTCTTC. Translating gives CASSRVQRDRANNEQFF.

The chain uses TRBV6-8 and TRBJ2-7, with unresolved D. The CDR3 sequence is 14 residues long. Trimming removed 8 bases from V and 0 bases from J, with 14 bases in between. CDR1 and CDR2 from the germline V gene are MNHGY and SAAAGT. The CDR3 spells CASAPAWSSYEQYF. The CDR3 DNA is TGTGCCAGCGCCCCCGCATGGAGCTCCTACGAGCAGTACTTC.

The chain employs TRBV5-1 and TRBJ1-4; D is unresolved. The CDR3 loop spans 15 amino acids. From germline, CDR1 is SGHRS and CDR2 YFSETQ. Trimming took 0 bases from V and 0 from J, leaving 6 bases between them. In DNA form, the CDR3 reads TGCGCCAGCAGCTTGGACTTTGCAACTAATGAAAAACTGTTTTTT. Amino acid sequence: CASSLDFATNEKLFF.

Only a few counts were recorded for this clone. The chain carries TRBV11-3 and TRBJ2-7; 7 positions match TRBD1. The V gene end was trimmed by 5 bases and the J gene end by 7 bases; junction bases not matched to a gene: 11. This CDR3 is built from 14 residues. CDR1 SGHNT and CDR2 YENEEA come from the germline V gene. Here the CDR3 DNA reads TGTGCCAGCAGCCTCGAGGGCCAGGGGGTAGAGCAGTACTTC. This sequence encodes CASSLEGQGVEQYF. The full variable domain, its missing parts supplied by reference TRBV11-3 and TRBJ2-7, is EAGVVQSPRYKIIEKKQPVAFWCNPISGHNTLYWYLQNLGQGPELLIRYENEEAVDDSQLPKDRFSAERLKGVDSTLKIQPAELGDSAVYLCASSLEGQGVEQYFGPGTRLTVT.

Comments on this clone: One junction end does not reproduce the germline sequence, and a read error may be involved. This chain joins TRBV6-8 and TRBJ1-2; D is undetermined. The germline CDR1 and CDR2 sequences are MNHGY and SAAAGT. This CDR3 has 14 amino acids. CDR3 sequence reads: CASSDSASLSGYTF. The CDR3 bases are TGTGCCAGCAGTGACTCAGCGTCCCTATCTGGCTACACCTTC.

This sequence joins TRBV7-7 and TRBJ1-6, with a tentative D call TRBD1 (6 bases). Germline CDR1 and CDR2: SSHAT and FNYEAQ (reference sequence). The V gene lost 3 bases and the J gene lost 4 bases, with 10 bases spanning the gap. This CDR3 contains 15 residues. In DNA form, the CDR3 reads TGTGCCAGCAGCTTGGAGGGGGGGTATAATTCACCCCTCCACTTT. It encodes CASSLEGGYNSPLHF.

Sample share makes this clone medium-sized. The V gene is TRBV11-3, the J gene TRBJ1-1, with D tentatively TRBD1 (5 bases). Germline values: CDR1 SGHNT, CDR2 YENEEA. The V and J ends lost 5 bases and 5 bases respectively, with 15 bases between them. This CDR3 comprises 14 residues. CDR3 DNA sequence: TGTGCCAGCAGCCGAGTGGAACGGGGGACTGAAGCTTTCTTT. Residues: CASSRVERGTEAFF.

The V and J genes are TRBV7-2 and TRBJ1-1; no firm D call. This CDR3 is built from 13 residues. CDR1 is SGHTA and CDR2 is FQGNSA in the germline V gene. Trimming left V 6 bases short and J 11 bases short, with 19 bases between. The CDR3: CASSKEEASSAFF. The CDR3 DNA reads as TGTGCCAGCAGTAAGGAGGAGGCGTCTTCGGCTTTCTTT.

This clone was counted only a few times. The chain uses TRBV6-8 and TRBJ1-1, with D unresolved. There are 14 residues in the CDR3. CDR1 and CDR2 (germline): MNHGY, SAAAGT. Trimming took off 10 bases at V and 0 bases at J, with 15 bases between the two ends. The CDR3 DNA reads TGTGCCACCAGGATGGGAGGGCTGAACACTGAAGCTTTCTTT. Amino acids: CATRMGGLNTEAFF.

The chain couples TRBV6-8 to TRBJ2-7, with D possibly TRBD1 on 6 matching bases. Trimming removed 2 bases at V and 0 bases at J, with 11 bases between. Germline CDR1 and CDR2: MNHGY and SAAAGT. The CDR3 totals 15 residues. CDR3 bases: TGTGCCAGCAGTTACAGGGACACAAGCTCCTACGAGCAGTACTTC. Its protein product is CASSYRDTSSYEQYF.

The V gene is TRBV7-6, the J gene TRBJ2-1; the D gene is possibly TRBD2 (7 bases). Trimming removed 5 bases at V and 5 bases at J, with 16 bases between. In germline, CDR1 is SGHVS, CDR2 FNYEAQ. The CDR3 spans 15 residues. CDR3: CASSARGGPHNEQFF. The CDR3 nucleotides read TGTGCCAGCAGCGCAAGGGGGGGGCCCCACAATGAGCAGTTCTTC.

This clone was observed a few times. CDR3 sequence (DNA): TGTGCCAGCAGCGTTGGGGGTGCCTCTTACGGTGAGCAGTTCTTC. It specifies CASSVGGASYGEQFF. The chain has TRBV6-8 and TRBJ2-1; D is tentatively TRBD1 or TRBD2 (5 bases each). Trimming took 6 bases from V and 9 from J, leaving 21 bases between them. The CDR3 length is 15 residues. Germline values: CDR1 MNHGY, CDR2 SAAAGT.